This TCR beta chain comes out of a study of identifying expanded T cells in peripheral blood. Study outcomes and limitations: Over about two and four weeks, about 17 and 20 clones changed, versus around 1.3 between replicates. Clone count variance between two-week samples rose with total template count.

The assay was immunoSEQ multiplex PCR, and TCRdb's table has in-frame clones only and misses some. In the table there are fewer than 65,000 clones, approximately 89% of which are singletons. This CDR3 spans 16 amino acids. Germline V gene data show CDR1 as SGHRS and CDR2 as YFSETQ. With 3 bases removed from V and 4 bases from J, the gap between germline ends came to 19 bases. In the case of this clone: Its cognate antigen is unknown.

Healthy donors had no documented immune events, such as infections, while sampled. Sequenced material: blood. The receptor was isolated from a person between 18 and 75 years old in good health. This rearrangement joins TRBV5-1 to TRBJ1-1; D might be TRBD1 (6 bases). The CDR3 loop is CASSSGDTGRLTEAFF. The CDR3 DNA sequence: TGCGCCAGCAGCTCGGGCGATACAGGGAGGCTCACTGAAGCTTTCTTT.